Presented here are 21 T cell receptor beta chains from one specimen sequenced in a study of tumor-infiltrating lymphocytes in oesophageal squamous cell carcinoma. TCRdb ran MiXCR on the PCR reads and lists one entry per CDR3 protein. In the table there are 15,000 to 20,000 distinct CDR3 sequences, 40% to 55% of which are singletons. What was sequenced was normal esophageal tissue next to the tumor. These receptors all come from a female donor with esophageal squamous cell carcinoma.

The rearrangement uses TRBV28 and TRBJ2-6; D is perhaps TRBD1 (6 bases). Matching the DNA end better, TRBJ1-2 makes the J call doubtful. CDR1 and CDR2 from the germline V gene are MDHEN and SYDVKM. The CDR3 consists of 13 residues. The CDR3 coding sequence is TGTGCCAGCAGTCGCGGACAGAACTATGGCTACACCTTC. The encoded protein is CASSRGQNYGYTF.

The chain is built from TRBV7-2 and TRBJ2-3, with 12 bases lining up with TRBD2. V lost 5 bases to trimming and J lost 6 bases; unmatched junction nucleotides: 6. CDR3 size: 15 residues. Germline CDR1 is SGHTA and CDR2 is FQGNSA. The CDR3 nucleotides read TGTGCCAGCAGCCCGAATACTAGCGGGAGGGATACGCAGTATTTT. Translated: CASSPNTSGRDTQYF.

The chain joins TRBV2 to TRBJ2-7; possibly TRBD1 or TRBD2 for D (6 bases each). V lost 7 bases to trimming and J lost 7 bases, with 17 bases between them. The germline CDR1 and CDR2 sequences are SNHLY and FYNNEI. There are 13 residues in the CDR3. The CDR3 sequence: CASTPGASSEQYF. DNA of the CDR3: TGTGCCAGCACTCCGGGGGCGTCTAGTGAGCAGTACTTC.

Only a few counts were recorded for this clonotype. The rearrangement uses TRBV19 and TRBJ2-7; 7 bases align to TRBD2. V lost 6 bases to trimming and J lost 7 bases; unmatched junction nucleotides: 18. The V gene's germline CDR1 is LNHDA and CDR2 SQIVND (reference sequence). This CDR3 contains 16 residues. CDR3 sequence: CASSRPGFREVTEQYF. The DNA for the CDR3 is TGTGCCAGTAGCCGACCGGGGTTTCGGGAGGTTACTGAGCAGTACTTC.

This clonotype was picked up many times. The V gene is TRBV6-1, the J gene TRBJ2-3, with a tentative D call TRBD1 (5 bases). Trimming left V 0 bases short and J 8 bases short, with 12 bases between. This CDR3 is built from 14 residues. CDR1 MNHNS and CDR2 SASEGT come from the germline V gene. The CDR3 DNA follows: TGTGCCAGCAGTGAAGCGCTTCAGGGTTTTACGCAGTATTTT. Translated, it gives CASSEALQGFTQYF.

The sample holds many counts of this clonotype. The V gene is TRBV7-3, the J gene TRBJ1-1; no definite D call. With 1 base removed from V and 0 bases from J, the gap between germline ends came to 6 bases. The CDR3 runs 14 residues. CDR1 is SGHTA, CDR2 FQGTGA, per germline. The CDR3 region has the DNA TGTGCCAGCAGCTTAAGCGGATTGAACACTGAAGCTTTCTTT. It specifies CASSLSGLNTEAFF.

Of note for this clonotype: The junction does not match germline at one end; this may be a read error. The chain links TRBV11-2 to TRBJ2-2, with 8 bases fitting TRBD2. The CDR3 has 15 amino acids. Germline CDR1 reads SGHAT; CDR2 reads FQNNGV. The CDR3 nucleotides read TGTGCCAGCAGCTTCCTTCCGGGGGGGACCGGGGAGCTGTTGTTT. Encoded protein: CASSFLPGGTGELLF. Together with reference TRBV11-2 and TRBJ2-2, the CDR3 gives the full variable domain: EAGVAQSPRYKIIEKRQSVAFWCNPISGHATLYWYQQILGQGPKLLIQFQNNGVVDDSQLPKDRFSAERLKGVDSTLKIQPAKLEDSAVYLCASSFLPGGTGELLFGEGSRLTVL.

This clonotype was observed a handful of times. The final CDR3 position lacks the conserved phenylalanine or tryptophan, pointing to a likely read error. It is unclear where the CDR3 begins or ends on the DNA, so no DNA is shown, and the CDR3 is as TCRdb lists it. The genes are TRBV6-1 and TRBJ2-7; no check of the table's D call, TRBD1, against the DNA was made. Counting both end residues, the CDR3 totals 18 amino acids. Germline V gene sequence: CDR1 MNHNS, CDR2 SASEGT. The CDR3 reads CASRTGTGWLDYGYTFGS.

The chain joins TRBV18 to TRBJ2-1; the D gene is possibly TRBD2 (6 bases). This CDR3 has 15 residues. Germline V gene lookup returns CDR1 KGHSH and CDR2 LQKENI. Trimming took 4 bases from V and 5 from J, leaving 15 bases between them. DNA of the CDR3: TGTGCCAGCTCACTTTCTCCGGGAGAGAACAATGAGCAGTTCTTC. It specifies CASSLSPGENNEQFF.

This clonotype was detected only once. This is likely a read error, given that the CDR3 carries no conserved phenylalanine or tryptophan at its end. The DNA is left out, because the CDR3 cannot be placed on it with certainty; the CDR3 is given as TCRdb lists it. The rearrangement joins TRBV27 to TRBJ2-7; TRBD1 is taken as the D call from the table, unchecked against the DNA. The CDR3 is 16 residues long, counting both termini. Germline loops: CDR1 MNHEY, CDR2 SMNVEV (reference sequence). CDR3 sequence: CASRKGTATYGYTFGS.

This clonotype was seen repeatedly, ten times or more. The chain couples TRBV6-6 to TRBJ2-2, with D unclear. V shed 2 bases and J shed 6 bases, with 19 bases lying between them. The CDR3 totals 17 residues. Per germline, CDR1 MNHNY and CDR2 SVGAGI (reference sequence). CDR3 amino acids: CASSYNPAPPRSGELFF. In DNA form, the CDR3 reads TGTGCCAGCAGTTACAACCCAGCGCCCCCGAGGTCCGGGGAGCTGTTTTTT.

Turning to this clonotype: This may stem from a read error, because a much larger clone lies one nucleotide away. CDR3: CASSLSSVRPETQFF. The CDR3 DNA follows: TGTGCCAGCAGTTTATCCTCTGTCAGGCCCGAGACCCAGTTCTTC. The rearrangement uses TRBV27 and TRBJ2-5; D gene unclear. The J call is in doubt because the DNA end fits TRBJ2-1 better. The CDR3 is 15 amino acids. Germline V gene data show CDR1 as MNHEY and CDR2 as SMNVEV (reference sequence).

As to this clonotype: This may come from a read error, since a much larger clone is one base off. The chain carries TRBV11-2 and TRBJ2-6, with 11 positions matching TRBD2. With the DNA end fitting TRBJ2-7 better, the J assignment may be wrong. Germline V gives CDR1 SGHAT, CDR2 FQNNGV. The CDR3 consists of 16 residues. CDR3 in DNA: TGTGCCAGCAGCTTTAGCGGGAGGGCCTCCTACAATGGGCAGTACTTC. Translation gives CASSFSGRASYNGQYF.

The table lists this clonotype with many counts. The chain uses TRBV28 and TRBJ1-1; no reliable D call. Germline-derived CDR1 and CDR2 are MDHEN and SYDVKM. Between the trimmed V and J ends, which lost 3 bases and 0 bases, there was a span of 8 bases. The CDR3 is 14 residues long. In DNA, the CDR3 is TGTGCCAGCAGTTTGGACGGAGTGAACACTGAAGCTTTCTTT. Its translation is CASSLDGVNTEAFF.

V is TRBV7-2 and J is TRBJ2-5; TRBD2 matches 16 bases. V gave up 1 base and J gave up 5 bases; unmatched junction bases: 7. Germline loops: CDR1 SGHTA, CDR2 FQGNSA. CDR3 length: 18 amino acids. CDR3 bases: TGTGCCAGCAGCTTAGGAACGGGACTAGCGGGAGGGAGGGAGACCCAGTACTTC. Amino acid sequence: CASSLGTGLAGGRETQYF.

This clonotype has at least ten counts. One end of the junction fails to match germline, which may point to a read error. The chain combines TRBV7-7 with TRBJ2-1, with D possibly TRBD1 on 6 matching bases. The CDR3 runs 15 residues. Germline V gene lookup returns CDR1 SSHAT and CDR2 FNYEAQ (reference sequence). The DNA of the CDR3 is TGTGCTAGCAGCTTATTTTTTGCAGGGGAAAATGAGCAGTTCTTC. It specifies CASSLFFAGENEQFF.

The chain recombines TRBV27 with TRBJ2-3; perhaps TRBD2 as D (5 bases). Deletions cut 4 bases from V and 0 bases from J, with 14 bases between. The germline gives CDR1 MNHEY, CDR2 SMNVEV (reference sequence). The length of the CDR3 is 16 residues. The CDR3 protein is CASSSRAVTSTDTQYF. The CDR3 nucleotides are TGTGCCAGCAGTTCGAGAGCGGTTACTAGCACAGATACGCAGTATTTT.

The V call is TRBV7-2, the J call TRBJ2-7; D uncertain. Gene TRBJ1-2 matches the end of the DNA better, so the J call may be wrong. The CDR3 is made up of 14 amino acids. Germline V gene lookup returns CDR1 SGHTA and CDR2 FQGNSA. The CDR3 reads CASSLGTANYGYTF. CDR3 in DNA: TGTGCCAGCAGCTTAGGAACAGCTAACTATGGCTACACCTTC.

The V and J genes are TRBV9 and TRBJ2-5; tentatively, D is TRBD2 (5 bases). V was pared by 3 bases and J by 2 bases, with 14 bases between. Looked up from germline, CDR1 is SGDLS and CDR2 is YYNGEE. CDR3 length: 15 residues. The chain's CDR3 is CASSGLAVTQETQYF. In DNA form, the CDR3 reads TGTGCCAGCAGCGGGCTAGCAGTAACTCAAGAGACCCAGTACTTC.

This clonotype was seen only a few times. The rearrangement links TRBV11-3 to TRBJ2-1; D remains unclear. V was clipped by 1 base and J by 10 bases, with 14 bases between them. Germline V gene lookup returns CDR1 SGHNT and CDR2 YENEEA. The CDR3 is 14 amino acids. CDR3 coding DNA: TGTGCCAGCAGCTTAGGTCTATCTTACGACGAGCAGTTCTTC. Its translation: CASSLGLSYDEQFF.

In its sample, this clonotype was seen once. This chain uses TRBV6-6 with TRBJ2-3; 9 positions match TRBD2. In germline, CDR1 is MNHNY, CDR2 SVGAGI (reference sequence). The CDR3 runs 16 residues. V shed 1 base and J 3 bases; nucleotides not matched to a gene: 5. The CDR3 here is CASSYLRGGWTDTQYF. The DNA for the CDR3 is TGTGCCAGCAGTTACTTGCGGGGGGGCTGGACAGATACGCAGTATTTT.